Presented here are 13 T cell receptor beta chains from one specimen sequenced in a study of T-cell memory formation after mild COVID-19. TCRdb reprocessed the 5' RACE reads via MiXCR and lists one record per CDR3 protein. The sample carries 210,000 or so distinct CDR3 sequences, about 10% recorded once. The sequenced sample was PBMCs or a T cell subset sorted from them (not recorded which). The receptors here all came from a man aged 18 to 35 who had mild COVID-19 (a few samples of this study predate the infection). Cell type and time point are not known.

The table lists this clonotype with a few counts. CDR3 nucleotide sequence: TGTGCCAGCAGCTCCCGGGACAGTAATCGGTGGGAGCAGTACTTC. This gives the protein CASSSRDSNRWEQYF. The rearrangement joins TRBV7-2 to TRBJ2-7; 7 bases are a match to TRBD1. This CDR3 spans 15 amino acids. V was pared by 4 bases and J by 7 bases, with 13 bases of the junction left unmatched. Looked up from germline, CDR1 is SGHTA and CDR2 is FQGNSA.

This clonotype occurred a few times. The chain recombines TRBV6-2 or TRBV6-3 with TRBJ1-5, with 8 bases aligning to TRBD1. This CDR3 region has 14 residues. Unmatched junction bases numbered 6, after V lost 4 bases and J lost 7 bases. Germline CDR1 MNHEY, CDR2 SVGEGT. Written as DNA, the CDR3 is TGTGCCAGCAGTTCAGGACAGGGCAGGCAGCCCCAGCATTTT. Its protein product is CASSSGQGRQPQHF.

This clonotype was found a few times. The J gene is TRBJ1-1, the V gene TRBV7-9; the match to TRBD1 covers 8 bases. The germline gives CDR1 SEHNR, CDR2 FQNEAQ (reference sequence). V shed 4 bases, J shed 3 bases, and the junction held 10 bases outside the gene matches. This CDR3 comprises 16 residues. The CDR3 loop reads CASSSPRTGLDTEAFF. The CDR3 DNA reads as TGTGCCAGCAGCTCACCGCGGACAGGGCTCGACACTGAAGCTTTCTTT. Combining the CDR3 with reference TRBV7-9 and TRBJ1-1 gives the whole variable domain DTGVSQNPRHKITKRGQNVTFRCDPISEHNRLYWYRQTLGQGPEFLTYFQNEAQLEKSRLLSDRFSAERPKGSFSTLEIQRTEQGDSAMYLCASSSPRTGLDTEAFFGQGTRLTVV.

This clonotype was seen ten or more times. The J gene is TRBJ2-5, the V gene TRBV28; D might be TRBD1 (5 bases). The germline V gene has CDR1 MDHEN and CDR2 SYDVKM. The CDR3 totals 18 residues. V lost 2 bases, J lost 2 bases, and 21 bases lay in between. The CDR3 sequence is CASSLPRIVAGLQETQYF. For the CDR3, the DNA is TGTGCCAGCAGTTTACCCCGTATCGTGGCAGGGCTTCAAGAGACCCAGTACTTC.

This clonotype was recorded a few times. V gene TRBV30 combines with J gene TRBJ1-2, with D hard to call. This CDR3 is built from 14 residues. Germline V gene lookup returns CDR1 GTSNPN and CDR2 SVGIG (reference sequence). The V end was cut by 0 bases, the J end by 4 bases, with 12 bases between. This chain's CDR3 is CAWSVPGAGYGYTF. The CDR3, as DNA: TGTGCCTGGAGTGTACCCGGAGCTGGCTATGGCTACACCTTC.

The chain's CDR3 is CATSRASGANVLTF. Here the CDR3 DNA reads TGTGCCACCAGCAGAGCATCTGGGGCCAACGTCCTGACTTTC. The genes are TRBV15 and TRBJ2-6, with D uncertain. The V gene lost 1 base and the J gene lost 1 base, with 2 bases spanning the gap. The germline V gene has CDR1 LNHNV and CDR2 YYDKDF (reference sequence). CDR3 size: 14 residues.

This chain joins TRBV20-1 and TRBJ2-1, with a tentative D call TRBD2 (6 bases). Germline-derived CDR1 and CDR2 are DFQATT and SNEGSKA (reference sequence). This CDR3 comprises 12 residues. The CDR3 nucleotides are TGCAGCCGGGGGAAAGAGTACAATGAGCAGTTCTTC. Its protein product is CSRGKEYNEQFF.

This clonotype showed up many times. The V and J genes are TRBV5-1 and TRBJ2-3, with TRBD1 as a possible D gene (5 bases). The CDR3 is 14 amino acids. CDR1 is SGHRS and CDR2 is YFSETQ in the germline V gene. V was cut by 4 bases and J by 4 bases, with 13 bases left in between. The DNA of the CDR3 is TGCGCCAGCAGCATGGGGCCCCGCCCAGATACGCAGTATTTT. Amino acids: CASSMGPRPDTQYF.

The V and J genes are TRBV7-2 and TRBJ1-1; TRBD1 aligns across 8 bases. The germline V gene has CDR1 SGHTA and CDR2 FQGNSA. The junction had 6 bases not matched to a gene; V was cut back by 2 bases and J by 7 bases. CDR3 length equals 14 residues. CDR3 region: CASSLIRGPVEAFF. The CDR3 nucleotides are TGTGCCAGCAGCTTAATCAGGGGGCCGGTTGAAGCTTTCTTT.

This clonotype has a count of ten or more. The rearrangement joins TRBV4-2 to TRBJ1-2; D ambiguous. Germline assignment: CDR1 LGHNA and CDR2 YNFKEQ. The CDR3 is made up of 12 amino acids. The germline V and J ends were trimmed by 4 bases and 2 bases, with 5 bases remaining between them. This CDR3 is CASSRENYGYTF. The CDR3 DNA is TGTGCCAGCAGCCGCGAGAACTATGGCTACACCTTC.

This clonotype appeared many times. The gene calls are TRBV6-2 or TRBV6-3 and TRBJ2-3; maybe TRBD1 (6 bases). Trimming shortened V by 6 bases and J by 12 bases, and 16 bases separated the two germline ends. The CDR3 has 12 residues. CDR1 is MNHEY, CDR2 SVGEGT, per germline. The CDR3 region is CASSRLTGHQYF. Written as DNA, the CDR3 is TGTGCCAGCAGCCGGCTGACAGGACATCAGTATTTT.

This clonotype was counted between two and nine times. J is TRBJ2-1 and V is TRBV5-1, with D tentatively TRBD2 (6 bases). V lost 4 bases, J lost 8 bases, and 19 bases lay in between. The CDR3 is 15 residues long. Germline CDR1 reads SGHRS; CDR2 reads YFSETQ. The DNA of the CDR3 is TGCGCCAGCAGCGTCACGGGACTCCGGAGCTATGAGCAGTTCTTC. It encodes CASSVTGLRSYEQFF.

In its sample, this clonotype was seen many times. The chain has TRBV5-1 and TRBJ2-2, with TRBD1 matching over 8 bases. V lost 5 bases, J lost 0 bases, and 3 bases stayed unmatched. This CDR3 has 15 residues. Germline V gives CDR1 SGHRS, CDR2 YFSETQ. Here the CDR3 DNA reads TGCGCCAGCAGTCCGGGACAGGCGAACACCGGGGAGCTGTTTTTT. Amino acids: CASSPGQANTGELFF.